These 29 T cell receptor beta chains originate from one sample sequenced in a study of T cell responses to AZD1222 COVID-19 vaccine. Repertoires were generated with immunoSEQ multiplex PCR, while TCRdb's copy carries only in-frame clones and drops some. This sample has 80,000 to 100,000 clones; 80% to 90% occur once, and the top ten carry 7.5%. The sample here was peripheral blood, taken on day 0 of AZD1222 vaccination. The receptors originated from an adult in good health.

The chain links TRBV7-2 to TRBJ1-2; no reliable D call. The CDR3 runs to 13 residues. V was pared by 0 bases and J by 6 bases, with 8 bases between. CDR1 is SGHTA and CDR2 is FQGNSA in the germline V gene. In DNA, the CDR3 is TGTGCCAGCAGCTTAGCAACGGAGGATGGCTACACCTTC. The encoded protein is CASSLATEDGYTF.

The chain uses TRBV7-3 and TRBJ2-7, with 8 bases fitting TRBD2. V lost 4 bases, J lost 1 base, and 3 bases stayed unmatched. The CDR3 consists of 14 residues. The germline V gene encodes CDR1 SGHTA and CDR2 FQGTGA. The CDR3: CASSSSSGSYEQYF. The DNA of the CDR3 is TGTGCCAGCAGCTCCTCTAGCGGGTCCTACGAGCAGTACTTC.

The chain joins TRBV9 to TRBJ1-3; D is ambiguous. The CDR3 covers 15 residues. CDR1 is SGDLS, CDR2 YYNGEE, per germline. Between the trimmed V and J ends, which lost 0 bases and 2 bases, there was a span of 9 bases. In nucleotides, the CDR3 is TGTGCCAGCAGCGTAGCTCGGAAACCTGGAAACACCATATATTTT. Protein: CASSVARKPGNTIYF.

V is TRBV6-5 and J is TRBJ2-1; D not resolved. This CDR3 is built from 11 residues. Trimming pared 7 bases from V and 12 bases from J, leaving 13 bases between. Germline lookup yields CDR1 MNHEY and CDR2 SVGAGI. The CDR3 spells CASTEDQRQFF. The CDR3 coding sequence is TGTGCCAGCACCGAGGACCAGCGGCAGTTCTTC.

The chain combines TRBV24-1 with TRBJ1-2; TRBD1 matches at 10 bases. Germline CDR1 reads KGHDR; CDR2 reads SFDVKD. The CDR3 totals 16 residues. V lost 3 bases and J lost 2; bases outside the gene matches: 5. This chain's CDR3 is CATSDTGTGANYGYTF. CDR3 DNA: TGTGCCACCAGTGATACCGGGACAGGGGCCAACTATGGCTACACCTTC.

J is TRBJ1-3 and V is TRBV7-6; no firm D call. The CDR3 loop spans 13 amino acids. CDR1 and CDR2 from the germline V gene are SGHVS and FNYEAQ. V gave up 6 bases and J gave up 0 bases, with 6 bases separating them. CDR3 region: CASSPNSGNTIYF. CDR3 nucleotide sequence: TGTGCCAGCAGTCCCAACTCTGGAAACACCATATATTTT. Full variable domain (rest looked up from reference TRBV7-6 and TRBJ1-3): GAGVSQSPRYKVTKRGQDVALRCDPISGHVSLYWYRQALGQGPEFLTYFNYEAQQDKSGLPNDRFSAERPEGSISTLTIQRTEQRDSAMYRCASSPNSGNTIYFGEGSWLTVV.

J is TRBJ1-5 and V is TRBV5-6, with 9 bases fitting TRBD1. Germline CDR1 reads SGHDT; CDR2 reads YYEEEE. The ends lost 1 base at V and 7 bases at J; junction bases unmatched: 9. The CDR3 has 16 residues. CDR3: CASSLTGTGHWQPQHF. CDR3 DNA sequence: TGTGCCAGCAGCTTGACGGGGACAGGGCATTGGCAGCCCCAGCATTTT.

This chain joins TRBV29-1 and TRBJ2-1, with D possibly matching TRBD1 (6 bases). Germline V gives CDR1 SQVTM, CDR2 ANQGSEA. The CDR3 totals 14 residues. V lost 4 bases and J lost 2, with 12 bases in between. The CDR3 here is CSVGGQSTYNEQFF. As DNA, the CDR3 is TGCAGCGTTGGAGGACAGAGTACCTACAATGAGCAGTTCTTC.

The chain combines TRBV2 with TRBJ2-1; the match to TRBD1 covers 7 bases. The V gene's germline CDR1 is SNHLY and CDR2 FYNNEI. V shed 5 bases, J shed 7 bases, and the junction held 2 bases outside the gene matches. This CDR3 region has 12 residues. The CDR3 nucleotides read TGTGCCAGCAGTCAACAGGGGAATGAGCAGTTCTTC. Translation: CASSQQGNEQFF.

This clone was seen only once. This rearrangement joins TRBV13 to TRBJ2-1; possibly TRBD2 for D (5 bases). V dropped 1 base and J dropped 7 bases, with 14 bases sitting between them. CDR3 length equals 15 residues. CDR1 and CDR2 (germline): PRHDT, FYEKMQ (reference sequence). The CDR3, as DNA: TGTGCCAGCAGCTTAGTGCTAGCCGTTGGAAATGAGCAGTTCTTC. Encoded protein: CASSLVLAVGNEQFF.

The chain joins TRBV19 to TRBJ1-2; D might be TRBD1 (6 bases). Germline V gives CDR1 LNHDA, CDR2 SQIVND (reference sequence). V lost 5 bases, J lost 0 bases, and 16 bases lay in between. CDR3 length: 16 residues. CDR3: CASSSPPGHPNYGYTF. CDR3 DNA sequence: TGTGCCAGTAGTTCTCCTCCGGGACACCCTAACTATGGCTACACCTTC.

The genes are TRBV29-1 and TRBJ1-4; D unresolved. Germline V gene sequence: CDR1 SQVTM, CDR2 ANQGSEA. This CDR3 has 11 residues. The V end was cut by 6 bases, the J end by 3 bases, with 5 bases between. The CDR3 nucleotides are TGCAGCGTGGACGCTAATGAAAAACTGTTTTTT. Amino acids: CSVDANEKLFF.

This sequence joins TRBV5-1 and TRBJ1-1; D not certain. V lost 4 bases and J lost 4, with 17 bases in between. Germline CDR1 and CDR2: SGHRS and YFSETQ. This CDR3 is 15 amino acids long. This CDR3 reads CASSPGGMVGTEAFF. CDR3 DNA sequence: TGCGCCAGCAGCCCCGGCGGGATGGTGGGCACTGAAGCTTTCTTT.

The chain's CDR3 is CASSVRSGELFF. The CDR3 DNA follows: TGTGCCAGCAGCGTTCGTAGCGGGGAGCTGTTTTTT. The chain recombines TRBV9 with TRBJ2-2; no definite D call. The CDR3 has 12 residues. V was trimmed by 2 bases and J by 7 bases, leaving 6 bases between them. Germline CDR1 is SGDLS and CDR2 is YYNGEE.

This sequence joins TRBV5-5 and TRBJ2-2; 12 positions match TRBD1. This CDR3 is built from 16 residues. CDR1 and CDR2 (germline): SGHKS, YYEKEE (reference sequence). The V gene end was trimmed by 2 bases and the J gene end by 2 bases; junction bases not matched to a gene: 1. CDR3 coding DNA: TGTGCCAGCAGCTTCGGGACAGGGGGCAACACCGGGGAGCTGTTTTTT. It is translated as CASSFGTGGNTGELFF.

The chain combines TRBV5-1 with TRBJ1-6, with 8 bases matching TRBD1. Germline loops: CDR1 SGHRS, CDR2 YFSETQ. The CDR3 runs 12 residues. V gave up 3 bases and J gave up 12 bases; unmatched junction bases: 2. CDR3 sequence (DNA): TGCGCCAGCAGCTACGACAGGGGACCCCTCCACTTT. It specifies CASSYDRGPLHF. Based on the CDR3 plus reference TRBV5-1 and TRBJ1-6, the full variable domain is KAGVTQTPRYLIKTRGQQVTLSCSPISGHRSVSWYQQTPGQGLQFLFEYFSETQRNKGNFPGRFSGRQFSNSRSEMNVSTLELGDSALYLCASSYDRGPLHFGNGTRLTVT.

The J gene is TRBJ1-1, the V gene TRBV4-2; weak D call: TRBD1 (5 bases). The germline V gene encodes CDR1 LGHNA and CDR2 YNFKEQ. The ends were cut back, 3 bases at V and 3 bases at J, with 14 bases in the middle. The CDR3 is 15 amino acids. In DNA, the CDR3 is TGTGCCAGCAGCCAGCTTGACAGCATTGACACTGAAGCTTTCTTT. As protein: CASSQLDSIDTEAFF.

Here the CDR3 reads CASSFATGSGNTIYF. The CDR3 DNA is TGTGCCAGCAGCTTCGCGACAGGCTCTGGAAACACCATATATTTT. The rearrangement links TRBV11-2 to TRBJ1-3; possible D gene TRBD1, 6 bases. Per germline, CDR1 SGHAT and CDR2 FQNNGV. The V and J ends lost 3 bases and 0 bases respectively, with 9 bases between them. This CDR3 has 15 residues.

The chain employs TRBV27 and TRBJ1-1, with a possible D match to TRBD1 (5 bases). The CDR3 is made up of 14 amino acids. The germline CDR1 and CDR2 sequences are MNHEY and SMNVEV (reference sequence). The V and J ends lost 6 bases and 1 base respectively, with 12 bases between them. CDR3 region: CASSLSGGNTEAFF. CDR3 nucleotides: TGTGCCAGCAGCCTGTCTGGGGGGAACACTGAAGCTTTCTTT.

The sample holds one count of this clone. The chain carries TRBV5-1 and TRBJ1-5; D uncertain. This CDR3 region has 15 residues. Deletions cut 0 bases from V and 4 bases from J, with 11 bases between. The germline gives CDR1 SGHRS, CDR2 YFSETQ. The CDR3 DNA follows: TGCGCCAGCAGCTTGGTGGGGTCAACTAATCAGCCCCAGCATTTT. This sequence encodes CASSLVGSTNQPQHF.

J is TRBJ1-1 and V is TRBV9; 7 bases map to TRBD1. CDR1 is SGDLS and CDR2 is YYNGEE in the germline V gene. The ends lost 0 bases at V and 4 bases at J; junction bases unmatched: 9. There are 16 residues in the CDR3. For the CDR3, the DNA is TGTGCCAGCAGCGTAGTGGCCAGGGGGAAAGGCACTGAAGCTTTCTTT. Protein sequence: CASSVVARGKGTEAFF.

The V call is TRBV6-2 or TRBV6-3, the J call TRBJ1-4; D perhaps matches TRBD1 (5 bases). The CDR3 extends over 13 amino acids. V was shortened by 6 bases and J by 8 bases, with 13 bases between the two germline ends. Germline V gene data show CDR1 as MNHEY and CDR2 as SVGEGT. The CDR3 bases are TGTGCCAGCAGCGCAGGGACGGGGGAAAAACTGTTTTTT. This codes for CASSAGTGEKLFF.

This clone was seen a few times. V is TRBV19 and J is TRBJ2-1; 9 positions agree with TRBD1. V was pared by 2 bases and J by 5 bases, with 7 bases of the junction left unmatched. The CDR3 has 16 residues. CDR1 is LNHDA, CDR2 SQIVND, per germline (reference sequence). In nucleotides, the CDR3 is TGTGCCAGTAGTATATGGGGGACAGGGCGAGACAATGAGCAGTTCTTC. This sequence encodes CASSIWGTGRDNEQFF.

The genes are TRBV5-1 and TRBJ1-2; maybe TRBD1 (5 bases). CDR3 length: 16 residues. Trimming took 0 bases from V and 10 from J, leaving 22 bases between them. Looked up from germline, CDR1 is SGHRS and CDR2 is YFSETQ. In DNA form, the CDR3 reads TGCGCCAGCAGCTTGGGGGTACCGGGACCAGGCATTTACTACACCTTC. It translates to CASSLGVPGPGIYYTF.

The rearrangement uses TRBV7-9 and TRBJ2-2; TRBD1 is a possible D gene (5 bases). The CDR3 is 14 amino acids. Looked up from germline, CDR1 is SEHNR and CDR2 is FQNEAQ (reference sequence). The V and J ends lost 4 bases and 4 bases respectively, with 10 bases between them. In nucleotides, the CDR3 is TGTGCCAGCAGCTCCGGACACCTCACCGGGGAGCTGTTTTTT. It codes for CASSSGHLTGELFF.

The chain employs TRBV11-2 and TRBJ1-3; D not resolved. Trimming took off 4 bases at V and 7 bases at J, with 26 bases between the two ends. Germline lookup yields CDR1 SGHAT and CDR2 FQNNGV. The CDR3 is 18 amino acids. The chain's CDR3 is CASSYDTFREMLRNTIYF. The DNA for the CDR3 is TGTGCCAGCAGCTACGATACGTTCCGAGAGATGTTAAGGAACACCATATATTTT.

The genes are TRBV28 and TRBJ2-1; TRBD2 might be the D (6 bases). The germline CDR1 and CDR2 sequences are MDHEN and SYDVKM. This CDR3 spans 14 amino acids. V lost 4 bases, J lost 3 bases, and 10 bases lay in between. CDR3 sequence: CASSYDGSYNEQFF. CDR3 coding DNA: TGTGCCAGCAGTTACGACGGGAGCTACAATGAGCAGTTCTTC. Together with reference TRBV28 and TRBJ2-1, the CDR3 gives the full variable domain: DVKVTQSSRYLVKRTGEKVFLECVQDMDHENMFWYRQDPGLGLRLIYFSYDVKMKEKGDIPEGYSVSREKKERFSLILESASTNQTSMYLCASSYDGSYNEQFFGPGTRLTVL.

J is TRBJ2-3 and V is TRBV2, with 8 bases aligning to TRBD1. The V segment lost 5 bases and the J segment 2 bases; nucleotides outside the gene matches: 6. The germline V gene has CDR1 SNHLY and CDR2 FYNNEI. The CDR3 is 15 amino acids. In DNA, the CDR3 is TGTGCCAGCAGTCTCCAGGGGGCGGTCACAGATACGCAGTATTTT. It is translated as CASSLQGAVTDTQYF.

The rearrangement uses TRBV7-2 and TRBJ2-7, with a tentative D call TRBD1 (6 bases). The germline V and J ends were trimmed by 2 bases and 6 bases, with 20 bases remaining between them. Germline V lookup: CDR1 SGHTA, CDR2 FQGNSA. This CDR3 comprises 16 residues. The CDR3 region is CASSLTWSRGELEQYF. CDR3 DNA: TGTGCCAGCAGCTTAACTTGGAGCAGGGGTGAGCTCGAGCAGTACTTC. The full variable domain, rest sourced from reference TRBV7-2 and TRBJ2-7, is GAGVSQSPSNKVTEKGKDVELRCDPISGHTALYWYRQSLGQGLEFLIYFQGNSAPDKSGLPSDRFSAERTGGSVSTLTIQRTQQEDSAVYLCASSLTWSRGELEQYFGPGTRLTVT.